Listed below are T cell receptor beta chains from one sample, sequenced in a study of blood T cell repertoires in COVID-19. Libraries were prepared by immunoSEQ multiplex PCR; TCRdb keeps only in-frame clonotypes and omits some of them. The table includes 110,000 to 150,000 clones, around 90% detected once. The sequencing sample was made of peripheral blood. Receptors were obtained from a man between 65 and 80 years old with acute or convalescent COVID-19. Both conserved end residues are part of each CDR3. Each record gives: D gene, J gene, clone size, V gene, CDR3 protein, CDR3 DNA. A D gene is named only where the DNA matches it firmly. Clone size is not always given. Where it is, it says once, few, many or a class for expanded clones.

TRBD2	TRBJ2-1	-	TRBV5-1	CASSLTRGRGHEQFF	TGCGCCAGCAGCTTGACTCGCGGGAGGGGACATGAGCAGTTCTTC
-	TRBJ1-2	-	TRBV3-1/TRBV3-2	CASSGTPAGYTF	TGTGCCAGCTCGGGTACACCGGCCGGCTACACCTTC
TRBD2	TRBJ2-7	-	TRBV5-1	CASSLGGSSYEQYF	TGCGCCAGCAGCTTAGGCGGGAGCTCCTACGAGCAGTACTTC
TRBD1	TRBJ1-2	-	TRBV28	CASSETGRGLGYTF	TGTGCCAGCAGTGAGACAGGGCGAGGTCTCGGCTACACCTTC
TRBD2	TRBJ2-7	once	TRBV9	CASSAGTSGRDKAYEQYF	TGTGCCAGCAGCGCCGGGACTAGCGGGAGAGACAAGGCCTACGAGCAGTACTTC
TRBD1	TRBJ2-2	-	TRBV13	CASSFRDRGNTGELFF	TGTGCCAGCAGCTTTAGGGACAGGGGGAACACCGGGGAGCTGTTTTTT
-	TRBJ2-1	-	TRBV7-6	CASSLAPNSNNEQFF	TGTGCCAGCAGCTTAGCCCCCAATAGTAACAATGAGCAGTTCTTC
TRBD1	TRBJ2-5	few	TRBV10-1	CASSSGQAETQYF	TGCGCCAGCTCGTCCGGACAGGCGGAGACCCAGTACTTC
-	TRBJ2-1	-	TRBV2	CASSVSTGIESEQFF	TGTGCCAGCAGTGTTTCTACGGGAATCGAAAGTGAGCAGTTCTTC
TRBD1	TRBJ2-2	-	TRBV18	CASSLRGQDTGELFF	TGTGCCAGCTCACTCCGGGGACAGGACACCGGGGAGCTGTTTTTT
TRBD2	TRBJ2-3	-	TRBV27	CASSFIDISGRAHTDTQYF	TGTGCCAGCAGTTTCATCGATATTAGCGGGAGGGCTCACACAGATACGCAGTATTTT
-	TRBJ1-2	-	TRBV4-2	CASSPDRGRVDYGYTF	TGTGCCAGCAGCCCGGACCGGGGTAGGGTGGACTATGGCTACACCTTC
TRBD2	TRBJ2-5	-	TRBV7-9	CASSLLGPSGSETQYF	TGTGCCAGCAGCCTCTTAGGGCCTAGCGGGAGCGAGACCCAGTACTTC
-	TRBJ2-3	-	TRBV2	CASRADLYVTDTQYF	TGTGCCAGCAGAGCGGACTTATATGTCACAGATACGCAGTATTTT
-	TRBJ1-1	-	TRBV6-5	CASSQPGHKNTEAFF	TGTGCCAGCAGTCAACCGGGACACAAGAACACTGAAGCTTTCTTT
-	TRBJ2-1	-	TRBV5-1	CASTIGGQSNEQFF	TGCGCCAGCACGATCGGAGGGCAGAGCAATGAGCAGTTCTTC
-	TRBJ1-2	-	TRBV7-2	CASGGQTNYGYTF	TGTGCCAGTGGTGGACAGACAAACTATGGCTACACCTTC
TRBD1	TRBJ1-6	-	TRBV23-1	CASSPGAGGFSYNSPLHF	TGCGCCAGCAGTCCAGGGGCAGGGGGCTTCTCCTATAATTCACCCCTCCACTTT
TRBD1	TRBJ1-2	-	TRBV9	CASSVAAGGWYGYTF	TGTGCCAGCAGCGTAGCGGCAGGGGGCTGGTATGGCTACACCTTC
TRBD2	TRBJ2-1	-	TRBV28	CASSPQLAGGYEQFF	TGTGCCAGCAGTCCACAACTAGCGGGAGGGTATGAGCAGTTCTTC
-	TRBJ1-5	-	TRBV30	CAWSVQGREPQHF	TGTGCCTGGAGTGTGCAGGGCCGGGAGCCCCAGCATTTT
TRBD1	TRBJ1-4	-	TRBV7-8	CASSFWTGGNEKLFF	TGTGCCAGCAGCTTCTGGACAGGAGGGAATGAAAAACTGTTTTTT
TRBD2	TRBJ2-1	-	TRBV7-6	CASSLGGLAGVVEQFF	TGTGCCAGCAGCTTAGGTGGACTAGCGGGAGTGGTTGAGCAGTTCTTC
TRBD2	TRBJ2-3	-	TRBV7-2	CASSLTLAGGGTDTQYF	TGTGCCAGCAGCTTAACTTTAGCGGGCGGGGGTACAGATACGCAGTATTTT
-	TRBJ1-3	-	TRBV2	CASSLTPPTIYF	TGTGCCAGCAGCCTTACTCCCCCCACCATATATTTT
-	TRBJ1-1	-	TRBV29-1	CSVDVGVKAFF	TGCAGCGTTGACGTCGGGGTGAAAGCTTTCTTT
-	TRBJ1-1	once	TRBV11-2	CASRGSEAPATEAFF	TGTGCCAGCAGGGGGAGCGAGGCTCCGGCCACTGAAGCTTTCTTT
-	TRBJ2-5	once	TRBV5-1	CASSALTGRQTQYF	TGCGCCAGCAGCGCATTGACAGGTCGGCAGACCCAGTACTTC
TRBD2	TRBJ2-7	once	TRBV28	CASILSGTSYEQYF	TGTGCCAGCATTCTTAGCGGGACCTCCTACGAGCAGTACTTC
TRBD1	TRBJ1-1	-	TRBV18	CASSWDRRTEAFF	TGTGCCAGCTCATGGGACAGGAGGACTGAAGCTTTCTTT
-	TRBJ2-2	few	TRBV29-1	CSVVEGIATGELFF	TGCAGCGTTGTGGAGGGGATTGCCACCGGGGAGCTGTTTTTT
-	TRBJ2-1	-	TRBV29-1	CSVGGFDEQFF	TGCAGCGTTGGAGGGTTCGATGAGCAGTTCTTC
TRBD2	TRBJ2-1	-	TRBV20-1	CSAGDIAGPYNEQFF	TGCAGTGCTGGTGACATAGCGGGGCCGTACAATGAGCAGTTCTTC
-	TRBJ2-3	once	TRBV6-5	CASSTGTGGNTQYF	TGTGCCAGCAGTACCGGGACCGGGGGAAATACGCAGTATTTT
-	TRBJ1-5	-	TRBV12-2	CASRFKKRGGKQKQDQPQHF	TGTGCAAGTCGCTTTAAAAAGCGGGGAGGGAAACAGAAACAAGATCAGCCCCAGCATTTT
-	TRBJ1-4	-	TRBV25-1	CASSESGQRIGANEKLFF	TGTGCCAGCAGTGAATCGGGACAAAGAATAGGAGCTAATGAAAAACTGTTTTTT
TRBD1	TRBJ1-2	-	TRBV7-9	CASSSGGIPPTF	TGTGCCAGCAGCTCAGGGGGCATTCCCCCCACCTTC
-	TRBJ2-2	-	TRBV5-1	CASSLGQITNTGELFF	TGCGCCAGCAGCTTGGGACAGATTACTAACACCGGGGAGCTGTTTTTT
TRBD1	TRBJ1-1	few	TRBV6-5	CASSYSNRGNTEAFF	TGTGCCAGCAGTTACTCGAACAGGGGGAACACTGAAGCTTTCTTT
TRBD1	TRBJ1-1	few	TRBV11-2	CASSLGGQGEAFF	TGTGCCAGCAGCTTAGGGGGACAGGGCGAAGCTTTCTTT
TRBD2	TRBJ2-7	once	TRBV6-2/TRBV6-3	CASRPSGAYEQYF	TGTGCCAGCAGGCCTAGCGGGGCCTACGAGCAGTACTTC
-	TRBJ1-2	-	TRBV6-5	CASSPGVGYTF	TGTGCCAGCAGTCCGGGGGTTGGCTACACCTTC
-	TRBJ2-3	-	TRBV7-2	CASSLRQTTDTQYF	TGTGCCAGCAGCTTGAGGCAGACCACAGATACGCAGTATTTT
-	TRBJ2-3	-	TRBV28	CASRPWKAGTDTQYF	TGTGCCAGCAGGCCCTGGAAAGCGGGCACAGATACGCAGTATTTT
-	TRBJ1-2	-	TRBV12-3/TRBV12-4	CASSFEGGGYTF	TGTGCCAGCAGTTTCGAGGGAGGGGGCTACACCTTC
TRBD2	TRBJ2-3	-	TRBV5-6	CASSSVGGRGLGSTDTQYF	TGTGCCAGCAGCTCCGTTGGGGGTAGGGGACTAGGTTCCACAGATACGCAGTATTTT
TRBD2	TRBJ2-2	-	TRBV7-3	CASSAVGAGEIVGELFF	TGTGCCAGCAGCGCCGTGGGAGCGGGAGAAATAGTCGGGGAGCTGTTTTTT
-	TRBJ2-4	-	TRBV19	CASSLVLLAAKNIQYF	TGTGCCAGTAGTTTGGTGCTCCTAGCGGCCAAAAACATTCAGTACTTC
-	TRBJ1-2	once	TRBV12-3/TRBV12-4	CASSSYYGYTF	TGTGCCAGCAGCTCCTACTATGGCTACACCTTC